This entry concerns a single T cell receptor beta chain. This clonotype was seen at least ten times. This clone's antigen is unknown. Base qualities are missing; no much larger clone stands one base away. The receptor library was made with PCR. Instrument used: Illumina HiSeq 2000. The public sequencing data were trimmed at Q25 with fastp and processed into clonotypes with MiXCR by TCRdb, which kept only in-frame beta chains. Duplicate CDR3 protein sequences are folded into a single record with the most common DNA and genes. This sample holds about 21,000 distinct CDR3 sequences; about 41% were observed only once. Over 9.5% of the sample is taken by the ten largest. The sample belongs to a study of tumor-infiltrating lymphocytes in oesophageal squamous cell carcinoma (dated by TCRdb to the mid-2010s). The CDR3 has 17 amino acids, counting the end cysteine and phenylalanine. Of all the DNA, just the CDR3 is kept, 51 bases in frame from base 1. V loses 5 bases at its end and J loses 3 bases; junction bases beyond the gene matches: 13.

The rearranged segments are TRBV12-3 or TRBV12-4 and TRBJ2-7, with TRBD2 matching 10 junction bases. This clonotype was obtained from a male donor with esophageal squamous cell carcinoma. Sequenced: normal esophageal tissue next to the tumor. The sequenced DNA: TGTGCCAGCAGTCGCCCGAGAGGACTAGCGGACAACTACGAGCAGTACTTC. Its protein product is CASSRPRGLADNYEQYF.